A single T cell receptor (beta chain) is shown here with its context. Trimming removed 5 bases from V and 2 bases from J; junction bases left unmatched: 8. CDR1 MGHRA and CDR2 YSYEKL come from the germline V gene. This CDR3 has 15 amino acids. This sample is drawn from a study of technical replicates of blood from several donors. Produced via immunoSEQ multiplex PCR; TCRdb's table is partial and in-frame only. The repertoire includes fewer than 90,000 clones, around 93% of them detected once, and 0.42% sits in the top ten. The genes are TRBV4-1 and TRBJ2-7; 8 positions match TRBD1. Sequencing was done on a sample of T cells isolated from PBMCs. This receptor was obtained from a human donor in good health. CDR3 amino acids: CASSLTGQGAYEQYF. The CDR3 DNA follows: TGCGCCAGCAGCTTAACAGGACAGGGTGCCTACGAGCAGTACTTC.